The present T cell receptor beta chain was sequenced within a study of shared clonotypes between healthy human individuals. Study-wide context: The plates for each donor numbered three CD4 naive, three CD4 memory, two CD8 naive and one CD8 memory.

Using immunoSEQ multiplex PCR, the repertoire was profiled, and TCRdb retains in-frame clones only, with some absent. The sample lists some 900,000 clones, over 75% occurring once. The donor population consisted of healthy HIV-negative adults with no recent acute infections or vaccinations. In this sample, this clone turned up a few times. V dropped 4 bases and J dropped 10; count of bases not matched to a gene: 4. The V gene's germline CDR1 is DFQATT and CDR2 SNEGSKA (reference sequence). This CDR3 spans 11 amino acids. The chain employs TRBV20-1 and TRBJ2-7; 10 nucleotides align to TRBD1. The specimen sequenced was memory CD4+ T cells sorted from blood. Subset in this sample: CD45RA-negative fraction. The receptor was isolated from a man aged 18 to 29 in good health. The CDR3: CSATRQGAQYF. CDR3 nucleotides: TGCAGTGCTACCCGACAGGGGGCCCAGTACTTC.